This section outlines one TCR beta chain sequence together with its context. Its antigen is unknown. The sample comes from a study of identical twins. Study observations and caveats: Monozygotic twin pairs showed more out-of-frame TCR alpha sharing than models estimated. Abundant cord blood beta clonotypes carried fewer insertions; memory repertoires showed none.

Trimming removed 4 bases at V and 4 bases at J, with 18 bases between. This CDR3 is 16 amino acids long. Germline assignment: CDR1 SGHRS and CDR2 YFSETQ. cDNA molecules carried unique molecular identifiers, and template switching added a universal primer site. Each CDR3 protein gets one entry after TCRdb re-called the 5' RACE reads with MiXCR. The data show around 95,000 distinct CDR3 sequences, with 5.5% to 7% seen just once and about an eighth held by the top ten. Healthy Caucasian individuals made up all the donors. The specimen sequenced was memory T cells sorted from blood. This chain links TRBV5-1 with TRBJ2-4, with D perhaps assigned TRBD1 or TRBD2 (6 bases each). This TCR was sampled from a woman aged 45-65 years in good health. CDR3: CASSLEGWGPKNIQYF. The CDR3 DNA reads as TGCGCCAGCAGCCTGGAGGGGTGGGGGCCTAAAAACATTCAGTACTTC.